These 13 T cell receptor beta chains were all obtained from the same sample, sequenced in a study of T cells in Graves' hyperthyroidism and ophthalmopathy. Amplified TCR beta CDR3 regions came from RNA transcripts. An initial round of RT-PCR targeting the TCR CDR3 relied on the HTBI primer set. MiXCR, run by TCRdb on the multiplex PCR reads, gives a single entry per CDR3 protein. The sample gives around 500,000 distinct CDR3 sequences, roughly 14% of which show up once; roughly 17% is in the top ten. The specimen sequenced was blood. These TCRs come from a woman aged 18 to 35 with Graves' hyperthyroidism.

This clonotype came up a few times. The J gene is TRBJ1-1, the V gene TRBV5-1; D is perhaps TRBD1 (5 bases). The CDR3 runs to 14 residues. Trimming removed 6 bases from V and 6 bases from J, with 18 bases in between. CDR1 SGHRS and CDR2 YFSETQ come from the germline V gene. The CDR3 coding sequence is TGCGCCAGCATCGAAGGGCAGGGTGTATCTGAAGCTTTCTTT. Protein product: CASIEGQGVSEAFF.

This clonotype was counted at least ten times. The chain combines TRBV9 with TRBJ2-3; a possible D gene is TRBD1 (6 bases). Between the trimmed V and J ends, which lost 4 bases and 10 bases, there was a span of 19 bases. CDR3 length: 14 amino acids. The germline V gene encodes CDR1 SGDLS and CDR2 YYNGEE. This CDR3 reads CASSSQLAGEAQYF. The CDR3, as DNA: TGTGCCAGCAGCTCCCAGCTCGCAGGGGAAGCGCAGTATTTT.

In this sample, this clonotype turned up many times. The genes are TRBV27 and TRBJ2-1, with 8 bases that match TRBD2. Unmatched junction bases numbered 12, after V lost 2 bases and J lost 3 bases. This CDR3 has 18 amino acids. Germline CDR1 reads MNHEY; CDR2 reads SMNVEV (reference sequence). This CDR3 reads CASSLDPSLAGLYNEQFF. Here the CDR3 DNA reads TGTGCCAGCAGTTTAGACCCTTCCTTAGCGGGACTCTACAATGAGCAGTTCTTC.

This clonotype was counted at least ten times. This chain links TRBV7-8 with TRBJ1-1; D not certain. The CDR3 length is 13 residues. Germline V CDR1 and CDR2: SGHVS, FQNEAQ. Trimming left V 7 bases short and J 5 bases short, with 14 bases between. The CDR3 loop is CASIDTQRTEAFF. The CDR3 DNA reads as TGTGCCAGCATTGACACCCAGCGGACTGAAGCTTTCTTT.

Ten or more counts support this clonotype. The chain links TRBV2 to TRBJ2-1, with D possibly matching TRBD2 (5 bases). The CDR3 is made up of 14 amino acids. The germline V gene has CDR1 SNHLY and CDR2 FYNNEI. The V end lost 7 bases, the J end lost 2 bases, and 12 bases lay between the germline ends. CDR3 protein: CASNSESAYNEQFF. CDR3 bases: TGTGCCAGCAATAGCGAGAGCGCCTACAATGAGCAGTTCTTC.

This clonotype occurred once. The J gene is TRBJ1-2, the V gene TRBV5-1, with a weak D call TRBD1 (5 bases). Germline V lookup: CDR1 SGHRS, CDR2 YFSETQ. Trimming pared 2 bases from V and 1 base from J, leaving 12 bases between. The CDR3 loop spans 15 amino acids. The CDR3 DNA follows: TGCGCCAGCAGCTTAGAGGGGATTAATAACTATGGCTACACCTTC. This sequence encodes CASSLEGINNYGYTF.

This clonotype was seen at least ten times. The J gene is TRBJ2-3, the V gene TRBV18, with TRBD1 matching 10 bases. CDR3 length: 16 amino acids. The germline V gene has CDR1 KGHSH and CDR2 LQKENI. The V gene end was trimmed by 3 bases and the J gene end by 2 bases; junction bases not matched to a gene: 5. The CDR3: CASSPGQGRVTDTQYF. CDR3 DNA: TGTGCCAGCTCACCGGGACAGGGGAGGGTCACAGATACGCAGTATTTT. The full variable domain, rest sourced from reference TRBV18 and TRBJ2-3, is NAGVMQNPRHLVRRRGQEARLRCSPMKGHSHVYWYRQLPEEGLKFMVYLQKENIIDESGMPKERFSAEFPKEGPSILRIQQVVRGDSAAYFCASSPGQGRVTDTQYFGPGTRLTVL.

The chain joins TRBV19 to TRBJ2-4; TRBD1 matches 10 bases. The CDR3 has 16 residues. CDR1 and CDR2 from the germline V gene are LNHDA and SQIVND (reference sequence). V gave up 5 bases and J gave up 3 bases; unmatched junction bases: 7. Here the CDR3 reads CASSFRDRGGKNIQYF. The CDR3 nucleotides are TGTGCCAGTAGTTTCCGGGACAGGGGCGGCAAAAACATTCAGTACTTC.

V and J are TRBV29-1 and TRBJ1-1; the D gene is possibly TRBD1 (5 bases). CDR1 SQVTM and CDR2 ANQGSEA come from the germline V gene. With 4 bases removed from V and 5 bases from J, the gap between germline ends came to 11 bases. The CDR3 runs 12 residues. The CDR3 sequence is CSVGGRGTEAFF. The CDR3 DNA follows: TGCAGCGTTGGGGGGAGAGGGACTGAAGCTTTCTTT.

This clonotype was recorded at least ten times. The chain is built from TRBV11-3 and TRBJ1-4, with TRBD1 identical over 12 bases. The J segment lost 3 bases and the V segment lost 6 bases, leaving 8 bases of the junction unmatched. The CDR3 loop spans 17 amino acids. Per germline, CDR1 SGHNT and CDR2 YENEEA. This CDR3 is CASSPPGQGAPNEKLFF. As DNA, the CDR3 is TGTGCCAGCAGTCCGCCGGGACAGGGGGCACCTAATGAAAAACTGTTTTTT.

This clonotype appeared many times. The J gene is TRBJ1-2, the V gene TRBV11-2, with D tentatively TRBD1 (5 bases). There are 13 residues in the CDR3. Trimming shortened V by 6 bases and J by 4 bases, and 12 bases separated the two germline ends. CDR1 SGHAT and CDR2 FQNNGV come from the germline V gene. CDR3 in amino acids: CASRGDGGYGYTF. The DNA for the CDR3 is TGTGCCAGCAGGGGGGACGGGGGCTATGGCTACACCTTC.

V gene TRBV12-5 combines with J gene TRBJ1-2; 8 bases align to TRBD1. The CDR3 loop spans 15 amino acids. CDR1 and CDR2 from the germline V gene are LGHNT and FRNRAP. Trimming removed 0 bases from V and 13 bases from J; junction bases left unmatched: 13. For the CDR3, the DNA is TGTGCTAGTGGTTTGGTTTCGGGACAGGTCCTCGGTTTCACCTTC. Its protein product is CASGLVSGQVLGFTF.

This clonotype was counted many times. CDR3 amino acids: CASSQGLPFNEQFF. DNA for the CDR3: TGTGCCAGCAGCCAGGGGCTACCCTTCAATGAGCAGTTCTTC. This sequence joins TRBV3-1 and TRBJ2-1, with D perhaps TRBD1 (5 bases). There are 14 residues in the CDR3. CDR1 is LGHDT, CDR2 YNNKEL, per germline (reference sequence). V was trimmed by 3 bases and J by 6 bases, leaving 12 bases between them.